This T cell receptor (beta chain) was observed in a study of OX40 agonist ivuxolimab in advanced cancers. Across the whole study: Among those treated, three patients had partial responses, one with hepatocellular carcinoma and two with cutaneous melanoma.

TCRdb's table, derived via immunoSEQ multiplex PCR, lists solely in-frame clones and lacks some. This sample carries tens of thousands of clones, 70% to 90% of them seen once, and the ten largest clones take roughly 16%. V was trimmed by 4 bases and J by 4 bases, leaving 22 bases between them. The CDR3 spans 17 residues. Germline CDR1 and CDR2: SNHLY and FYNNEI. V is TRBV2 and J is TRBJ2-5; tentatively, D is TRBD1 (6 bases). The sequence came from an adult with an advanced solid tumor such as melanoma, head and neck, liver or kidney cancer. Sequenced material: CD4+ or CD8+ T cells sorted from blood, taken in a trial of the OX40 agonist ivuxolimab. The CDR3 reads CASSVDPNRDKPETQYF. The DNA of the CDR3 is TGTGCCAGCAGTGTCGACCCTAACCGGGACAAACCAGAGACCCAGTACTTC.